The sample holds a few counts of the clone carrying this T cell receptor (beta chain). The target antigen is unknown. This record comes from a study of metastatic and nonmetastatic thyroid tumors. Background on the study: Comparative analysis of repertoires was undertaken across blood and tumor or nodule tissue obtained from malignant and benign thyroid patients. Study findings and constraints: For both blood and tumor, malignant thyroid tumors reportedly showed significantly higher TCR beta diversity than benign nodules did.

In the original workflow: A papillary thyroid cancer distant-metastasis classifier was built from CDR3 differences across clinicopathological groups. Using MiXCR, TCRdb re-called clones from the PCR reads. The V and J calls here are based on TCRdb, not the publication. This table holds tens of thousands of clones, 33% found once. Prior to thyroid surgery, none of the patients had received any treatment. The clonotype comes from a female donor with papillary thyroid cancer or a benign thyroid nodule (not recorded which). Some clones in this sample may be carry-over from other donors' samples. Sequences were obtained from tumor tissue.

CDR3 coding DNA: TGTGCCAGCAGTCGGACAGGGGGCGGTCAGCCCCAGCATTTT. This translates into CASSRTGGGQPQHF. The V call is TRBV6-1, the J call TRBJ1-5, with 11 bases lining up with TRBD1. Germline CDR1 is MNHNS and CDR2 is SASEGT. The V gene end was trimmed by 5 bases and the J gene end by 6 bases; junction bases not matched to a gene: 3. This CDR3 has 14 residues.